In this sample, the clone carrying this TCR beta chain turned up many times. The sample originates from a study of glioma-infiltrating T cells. Amplification of TCR alpha and beta CDR3 regions from RNA used iRepertoire nested multiplex PCR. TCRdb reanalysed the multiplex PCR reads using MiXCR and keeps one entry per CDR3 protein. Among under 200,000 distinct CDR3 sequences listed, approximately 30% were seen once. Sequenced sample: glioma tissue, nonneoplastic brain tissue, or PBMCs (not recorded which). This TCR came from a human donor with low-grade glioma or glioblastoma, undergoing nonglioma brain surgery, or in good health (not recorded which).

The CDR3 sequence is CASSAPGTGLLNTEAFF. CDR3 DNA: TGTGCCAGCAGCGCCCCGGGGACAGGGCTTCTGAACACTGAAGCTTTCTTT. The genes are TRBV7-9 and TRBJ1-1; 9 nucleotides match TRBD1. V lost 5 bases and J lost 0; bases outside the gene matches: 10. The CDR3 covers 17 residues. Germline assignment: CDR1 SEHNR and CDR2 FQNEAQ (reference sequence).